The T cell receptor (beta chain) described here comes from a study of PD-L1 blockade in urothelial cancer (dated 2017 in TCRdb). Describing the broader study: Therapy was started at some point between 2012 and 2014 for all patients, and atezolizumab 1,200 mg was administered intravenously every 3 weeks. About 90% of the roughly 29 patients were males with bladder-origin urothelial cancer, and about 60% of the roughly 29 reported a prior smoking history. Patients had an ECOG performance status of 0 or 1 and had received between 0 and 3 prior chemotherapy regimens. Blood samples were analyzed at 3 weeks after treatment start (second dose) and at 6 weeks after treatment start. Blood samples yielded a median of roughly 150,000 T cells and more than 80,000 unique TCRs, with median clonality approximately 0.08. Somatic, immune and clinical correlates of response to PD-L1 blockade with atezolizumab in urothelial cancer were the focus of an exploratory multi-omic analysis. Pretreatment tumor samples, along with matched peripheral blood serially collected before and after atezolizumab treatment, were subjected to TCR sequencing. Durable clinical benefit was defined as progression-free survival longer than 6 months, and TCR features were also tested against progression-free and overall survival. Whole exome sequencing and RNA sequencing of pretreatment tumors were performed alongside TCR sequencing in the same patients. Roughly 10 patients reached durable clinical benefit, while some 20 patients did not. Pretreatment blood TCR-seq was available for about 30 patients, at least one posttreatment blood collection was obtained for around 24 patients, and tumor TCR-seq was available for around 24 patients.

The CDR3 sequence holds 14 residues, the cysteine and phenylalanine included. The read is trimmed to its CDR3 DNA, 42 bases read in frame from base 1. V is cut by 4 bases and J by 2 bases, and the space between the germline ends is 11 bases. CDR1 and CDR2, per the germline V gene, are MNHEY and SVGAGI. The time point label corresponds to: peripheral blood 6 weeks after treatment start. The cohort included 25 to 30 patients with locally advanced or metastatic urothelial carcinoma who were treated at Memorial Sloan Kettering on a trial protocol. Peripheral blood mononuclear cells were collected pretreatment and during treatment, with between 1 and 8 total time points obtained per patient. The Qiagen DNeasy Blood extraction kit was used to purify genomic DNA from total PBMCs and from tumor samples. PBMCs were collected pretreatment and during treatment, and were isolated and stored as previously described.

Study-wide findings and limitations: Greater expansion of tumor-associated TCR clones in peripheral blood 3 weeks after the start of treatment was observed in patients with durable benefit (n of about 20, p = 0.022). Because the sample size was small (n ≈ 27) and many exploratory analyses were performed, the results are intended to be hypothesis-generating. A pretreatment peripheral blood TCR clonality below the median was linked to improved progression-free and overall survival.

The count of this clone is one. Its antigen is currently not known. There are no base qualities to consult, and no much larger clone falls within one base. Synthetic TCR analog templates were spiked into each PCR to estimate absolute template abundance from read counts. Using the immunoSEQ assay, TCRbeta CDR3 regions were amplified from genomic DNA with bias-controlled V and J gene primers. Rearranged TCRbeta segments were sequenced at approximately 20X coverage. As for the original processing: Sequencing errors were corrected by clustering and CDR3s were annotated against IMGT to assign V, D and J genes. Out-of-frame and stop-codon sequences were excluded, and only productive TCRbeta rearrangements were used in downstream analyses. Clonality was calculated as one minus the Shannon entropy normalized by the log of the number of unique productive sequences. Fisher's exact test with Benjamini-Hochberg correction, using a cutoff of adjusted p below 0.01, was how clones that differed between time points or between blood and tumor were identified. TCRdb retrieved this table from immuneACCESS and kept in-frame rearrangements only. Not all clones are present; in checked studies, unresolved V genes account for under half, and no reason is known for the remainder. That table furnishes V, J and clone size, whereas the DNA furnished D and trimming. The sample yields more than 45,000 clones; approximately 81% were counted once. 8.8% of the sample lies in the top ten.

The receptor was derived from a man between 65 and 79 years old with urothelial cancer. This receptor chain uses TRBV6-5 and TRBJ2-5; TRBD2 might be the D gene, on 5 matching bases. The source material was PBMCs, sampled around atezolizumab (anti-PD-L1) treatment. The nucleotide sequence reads TGTGCCAGCAGTTCTCACGGGGTTCAAGAGACCCAGTACTTC. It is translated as CASSSHGVQETQYF.